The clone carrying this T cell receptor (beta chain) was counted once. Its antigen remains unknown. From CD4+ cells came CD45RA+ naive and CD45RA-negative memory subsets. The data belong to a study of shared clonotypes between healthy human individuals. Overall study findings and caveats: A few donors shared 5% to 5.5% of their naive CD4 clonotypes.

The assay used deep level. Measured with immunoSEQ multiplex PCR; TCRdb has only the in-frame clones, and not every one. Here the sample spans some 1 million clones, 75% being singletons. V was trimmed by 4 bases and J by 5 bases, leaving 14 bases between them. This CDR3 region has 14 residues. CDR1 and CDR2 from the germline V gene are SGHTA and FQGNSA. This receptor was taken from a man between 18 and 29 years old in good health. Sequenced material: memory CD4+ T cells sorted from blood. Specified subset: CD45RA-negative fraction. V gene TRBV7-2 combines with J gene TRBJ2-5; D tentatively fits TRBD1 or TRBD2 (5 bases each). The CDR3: CASSSAGTVETQYF. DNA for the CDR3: TGTGCCAGCAGCTCCGCCGGGACGGTTGAGACCCAGTACTTC.